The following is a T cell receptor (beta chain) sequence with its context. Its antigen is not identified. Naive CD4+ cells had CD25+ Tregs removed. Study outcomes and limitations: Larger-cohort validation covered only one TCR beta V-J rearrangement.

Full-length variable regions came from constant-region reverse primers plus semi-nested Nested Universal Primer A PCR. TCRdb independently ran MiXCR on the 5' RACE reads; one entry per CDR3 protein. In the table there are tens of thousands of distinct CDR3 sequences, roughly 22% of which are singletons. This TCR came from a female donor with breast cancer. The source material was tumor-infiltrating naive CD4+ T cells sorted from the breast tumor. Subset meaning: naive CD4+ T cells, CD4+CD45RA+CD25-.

The CDR3 is CASSFGAGGTYNEQFF. The CDR3 nucleotides read TGCGCCAGCAGCTTCGGAGCGGGAGGGACCTACAATGAGCAGTTCTTC. The V gene is TRBV5-1, the J gene TRBJ2-1; 10 nucleotides match TRBD2. J was trimmed by 2 bases and V by 2 bases; bases with no gene match: 4. Germline-derived CDR1 and CDR2 are SGHRS and YFSETQ. The length of the CDR3 is 16 residues.